The next 23 T cell receptor beta chains were all read from a single sample in a study of blood T cells in healthy people across ages. A sample-barcoded 5' primer and a J-beta primer mix were used in a second PCR of roughly 7 to 11 cycles. TCRdb used MiXCR to reprocess the 5' RACE reads, holding one entry per CDR3 protein. The sample has 790,000 or so distinct CDR3 sequences, roughly three fifths seen once; the top ten hold roughly 25%. Sequencing input: blood. These receptors were collected from a man in his forties or fifties in good health.

The rearrangement links TRBV28 to TRBJ2-7, with D possibly matching TRBD1 (7 bases). Germline V gene sequence: CDR1 MDHEN, CDR2 SYDVKM. Trimming removed 5 bases at V and 0 bases at J, with 17 bases between. This CDR3 has 16 amino acids. CDR3 nucleotide sequence: TGTGCCAGCAGTCCCTCGGAGGGACAGAGCTCCTACGAGCAGTACTTC. Translating it yields CASSPSEGQSSYEQYF.

The chain couples TRBV29-1 to TRBJ2-5, with 9 bases matching TRBD1. The length of the CDR3 is 13 residues. V was clipped by 4 bases and J by 4 bases; unmatched bases: 4. The germline CDR1 and CDR2 sequences are SQVTM and ANQGSEA. This chain's CDR3 is CSVAQGAGETQYF. CDR3 in DNA: TGCAGCGTTGCACAGGGGGCGGGAGAGACCCAGTACTTC.

The rearrangement links TRBV24-1 to TRBJ2-5; D may be TRBD1 (6 bases). CDR3 size: 18 residues. V was shortened by 4 bases and J by 1 base, with 21 bases between the two germline ends. Looked up from germline, CDR1 is KGHDR and CDR2 is SFDVKD. CDR3 sequence: CATSDIHTGTGLQETQYF. The CDR3 DNA sequence: TGTGCCACCAGTGACATCCACACCGGAACAGGGCTCCAAGAGACCCAGTACTTC.

The chain employs TRBV10-3 and TRBJ2-5, with 11 bases fitting TRBD2. V gave up 4 bases and J gave up 0 bases; unmatched junction bases: 16. The CDR3 is 20 amino acids. CDR1 and CDR2 from the germline V gene are ENHRY and SYGVKD. Written as DNA, the CDR3 is TGTGCCATCAGTGCGACCCAGCCTAGGGCTAGCGGGAGGAACCAAGAGACCCAGTACTTC. Its protein product is CAISATQPRASGRNQETQYF.

This clonotype was counted between two and nine times. The rearrangement links TRBV6-5 to TRBJ2-6, with D hard to call. The CDR3 is made up of 17 amino acids. With 0 bases removed from V and 0 bases from J, the gap between germline ends came to 9 bases. From germline, CDR1 is MNHEY and CDR2 SVGAGI. The CDR3 protein is CASSYSLRSSGANVLTF. The CDR3 nucleotides read TGTGCCAGCAGTTACTCTCTGCGGAGCTCTGGGGCCAACGTCCTGACTTTC.

The gene calls are TRBV6-2 or TRBV6-3 and TRBJ1-2; no clear D. The V end was cut by 2 bases, the J end by 4 bases, with 5 bases between. Germline assignment: CDR1 MNHEY and CDR2 SVGEGT. The CDR3 totals 12 residues. The DNA for the CDR3 is TGTGCCAGCAGTTACAGAGGCTATGGCTACACCTTC. Its translation is CASSYRGYGYTF.

The chain has TRBV12-5 and TRBJ2-3, with D unclear. This CDR3 contains 12 residues. From germline, CDR1 is LGHNT and CDR2 FRNRAP. Trimming left V 5 bases short and J 4 bases short, with 7 bases between. The CDR3 region is CASGHKPDTQYF. As DNA, the CDR3 is TGTGCTAGTGGTCACAAGCCAGATACGCAGTATTTT.

This sequence joins TRBV6-5 and TRBJ1-2; D not resolved. The CDR3 consists of 16 residues. Germline CDR1 is MNHEY and CDR2 is SVGAGI. V was cut by 0 bases and J by 9 bases, with 20 bases left in between. CDR3 nucleotides: TGTGCCAGCAGTTACTCCCATATTCTTAGGGATATGAGCTACACCTTC. Translating gives CASSYSHILRDMSYTF.

This clonotype came up once. The gene calls are TRBV6-5 and TRBJ2-1; TRBD2 matches 14 bases. The CDR3 length is 18 residues. Unmatched junction bases numbered 3, after V lost 0 bases and J lost 2 bases. CDR1 and CDR2 from the germline V gene are MNHEY and SVGAGI. CDR3 in DNA: TGTGCCAGCAGTTACTCGGGGACTAGCGGGAGAACCTACAATGAGCAGTTCTTC. Translation gives CASSYSGTSGRTYNEQFF.

This clonotype was detected only a few times. The chain combines TRBV4-2 with TRBJ2-1; 13 nucleotides line up with TRBD2. Germline V lookup: CDR1 LGHNA, CDR2 YNFKEQ. This CDR3 has 18 amino acids. The V and J ends lost 3 bases and 7 bases, in that order; junction bases with no gene match: 12. The CDR3 spells CASSHETSGGAGGNEQFF. CDR3 sequence (DNA): TGTGCCAGCAGCCACGAAACTAGCGGGGGGGCCGGCGGGAATGAGCAGTTCTTC.

This clonotype was picked up one time. CDR3 residues: CASRNLGTSETQYF. CDR3 DNA sequence: TGTGCCAGCAGGAACCTCGGGACTTCAGAGACCCAGTACTTC. The chain combines TRBV3-1 with TRBJ2-7; tentatively, D is TRBD2 (6 bases). Matching the DNA end better, TRBJ2-5 makes the J call doubtful. Germline V gene sequence: CDR1 LGHDT, CDR2 YNNKEL (reference sequence). The CDR3 covers 14 residues.

V and J are TRBV12-3 or TRBV12-4 and TRBJ2-1; 9 bases agree with TRBD1. J was trimmed by 5 bases and V by 5 bases; bases with no gene match: 7. The CDR3 length is 15 residues. DNA of the CDR3: TGTGCCAGCAGTCCCCGGGACAGGGTGAACAATGAGCAGTTCTTC. As protein: CASSPRDRVNNEQFF.

The chain links TRBV5-1 to TRBJ2-1; D is possibly TRBD1 or TRBD2 (5 bases each). The germline V gene has CDR1 SGHRS and CDR2 YFSETQ. Trimming took off 0 bases at V and 5 bases at J, with 12 bases between the two ends. CDR3 size: 15 residues. The CDR3: CASSLGRDVHNEQFF. DNA of the CDR3: TGCGCCAGCAGCTTGGGTAGGGACGTCCACAATGAGCAGTTCTTC. The variable domain in full, completed from reference TRBV5-1 and TRBJ2-1, reads KAGVTQTPRYLIKTRGQQVTLSCSPISGHRSVSWYQQTPGQGLQFLFEYFSETQRNKGNFPGRFSGRQFSNSRSEMNVSTLELGDSALYLCASSLGRDVHNEQFFGPGTRLTVL.

This sequence joins TRBV6-2 or TRBV6-3 and TRBJ1-2; a possible D gene is TRBD1 (6 bases). There are 15 residues in the CDR3. V lost 4 bases to trimming and J lost 2 bases, with 14 bases between them. Germline V gives CDR1 MNHEY, CDR2 SVGEGT. The CDR3 loop reads CASSSFTGSNYGYTF. Written as DNA, the CDR3 is TGTGCCAGCAGTTCTTTCACAGGGTCGAACTATGGCTACACCTTC.

In this sample, this clonotype turned up a few times. The chain recombines TRBV7-2 with TRBJ2-7, with 14 positions matching TRBD2. This CDR3 has 16 amino acids. Germline V gene lookup returns CDR1 SGHTA and CDR2 FQGNSA. Trimming at V came to 1 base and at J to 4 bases, leaving 3 bases not matched to a gene. CDR3 amino acids: CASSLVGLAGAYEQYF. DNA for the CDR3: TGTGCCAGCAGCTTAGTGGGACTAGCGGGAGCGTACGAGCAGTACTTC.

The chain recombines TRBV27 with TRBJ1-2, with 8 bases matching TRBD1. Germline V gene data show CDR1 as MNHEY and CDR2 as SMNVEV (reference sequence). The CDR3 covers 14 residues. V lost 7 bases, J lost 2 bases, and 6 bases stayed unmatched. CDR3 DNA: TGTGCCAGCACCCGACAGGGGACAAACTATGGCTACACCTTC. The encoded protein is CASTRQGTNYGYTF.

This sequence joins TRBV20-1 and TRBJ1-6; D is possibly TRBD1 (5 bases). CDR1 is DFQATT and CDR2 is SNEGSKA in the germline V gene (reference sequence). Trimming cost V 3 bases and J 9 bases, with 18 bases left between them. This CDR3 region has 15 residues. The CDR3 sequence: CSARSLVTGLSPLHF. The CDR3 DNA sequence: TGCAGTGCTAGGAGTTTGGTGACGGGGCTTTCACCCCTCCACTTT.

The chain links TRBV5-1 to TRBJ1-4; D gene ambiguous. The V gene's germline CDR1 is SGHRS and CDR2 YFSETQ. The V and J ends lost 8 bases and 4 bases respectively, with 12 bases between them. The CDR3 has 13 residues. The CDR3 coding sequence is TGCGCCAGGTGGAGGACTCTTAATGAAAAACTGTTTTTT. Translation: CARWRTLNEKLFF.

This chain joins TRBV7-3 and TRBJ1-2; D not certain. Germline V lookup: CDR1 SGHTA, CDR2 FQGTGA. The CDR3 runs 13 residues. Trimming took off 1 base at V and 4 bases at J, with 7 bases between the two ends. The CDR3 loop is CASSLNPAYGYTF. The CDR3 nucleotides are TGTGCCAGCAGCTTAAACCCCGCCTATGGCTACACCTTC.

J is TRBJ2-1 and V is TRBV15; D might be TRBD2 (6 bases). V shed 1 base and J shed 10 bases, with 14 bases lying between them. The CDR3 sequence is 14 residues long. Germline V gene lookup returns CDR1 LNHNV and CDR2 YYDKDF (reference sequence). The CDR3 bases are TGTGCCACCAGCAGAGCGGGAGATTTTCCGGAGCAGTTCTTC. Its translation: CATSRAGDFPEQFF. The full variable domain, rest sourced from reference TRBV15 and TRBJ2-1, is DAMVIQNPRYQVTQFGKPVTLSCSQTLNHNVMYWYQQKSSQAPKLLFHYYDKDFNNEADTPDNFQSRRPNTSFCFLDIRSPGLGDTAMYLCATSRAGDFPEQFFGPGTRLTVL.

V gene TRBV27 combines with J gene TRBJ2-5; 7 bases agree with TRBD2. From germline, CDR1 is MNHEY and CDR2 SMNVEV (reference sequence). The CDR3 covers 13 residues. J lost 4 bases, V lost 4 bases, and 3 bases had no gene match. CDR3 protein: CASSWGGVETQYF. CDR3 DNA: TGTGCCAGCAGTTGGGGGGGAGTAGAGACCCAGTACTTC.

The chain combines TRBV28 with TRBJ2-1, with D possibly being TRBD1 (5 bases). This CDR3 contains 16 residues. The ends were cut back, 5 bases at V and 6 bases at J, with 20 bases in the middle. Germline V gene data show CDR1 as MDHEN and CDR2 as SYDVKM. The CDR3 nucleotides read TGTGCCAGCAGTCTGATACTCAGGGCCCCCCCCAATGAGCAGTTCTTC. Protein product: CASSLILRAPPNEQFF.

V and J are TRBV6-5 and TRBJ2-4; 7 nucleotides match TRBD2. The better agreement between TRBJ2-7 and the DNA end casts doubt on the J call. There are 14 residues in the CDR3. Germline V gene sequence: CDR1 MNHEY, CDR2 SVGAGI. Here the CDR3 DNA reads TGTGCCAGCAACCCTAGCGGTTCTTCCTACGAGCAGTACTTC. Its protein is CASNPSGSSYEQYF.